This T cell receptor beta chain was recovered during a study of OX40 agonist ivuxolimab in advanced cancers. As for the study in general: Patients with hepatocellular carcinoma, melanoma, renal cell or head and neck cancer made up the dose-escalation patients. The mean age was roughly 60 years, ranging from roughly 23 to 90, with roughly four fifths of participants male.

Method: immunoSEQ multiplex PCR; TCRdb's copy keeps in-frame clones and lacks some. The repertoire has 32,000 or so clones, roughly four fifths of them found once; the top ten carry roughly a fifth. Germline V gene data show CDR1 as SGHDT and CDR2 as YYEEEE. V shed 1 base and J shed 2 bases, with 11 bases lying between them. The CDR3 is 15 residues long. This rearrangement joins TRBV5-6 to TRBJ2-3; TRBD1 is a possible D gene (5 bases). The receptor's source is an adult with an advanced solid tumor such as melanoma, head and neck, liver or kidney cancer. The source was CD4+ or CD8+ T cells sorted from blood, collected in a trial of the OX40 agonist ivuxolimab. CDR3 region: CASSLYRLTTDTQYF. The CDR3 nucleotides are TGTGCCAGCAGCTTGTACAGGCTAACCACAGATACGCAGTATTTT. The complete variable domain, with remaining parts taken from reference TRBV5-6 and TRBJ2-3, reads DAGVTQSPTHLIKTRGQQVTLRCSPKSGHDTVSWYQQALGQGPQFIFQYYEEEERQRGNFPDRFSGHQFPNYSSELNVNALLLGDSALYLCASSLYRLTTDTQYFGPGTRLTVL.